This passage covers 20 T cell receptor beta chains from one sample sequenced in a study of CD8+ T cells in alopecia areata. The treatment denotes: oral pan-JAK inhibitor, 5-10 mg twice daily. Isolated RNA was reverse transcribed into cDNA used as the sequencing template. Generated by immunoSEQ multiplex PCR, the TCRdb table keeps only in-frame clones and is missing some. The data contain about 160,000 clones, about three fifths of them singletons. The sample in question was CD4+ T cells sorted from blood, obtained at week 4, from a patient treated with tofacitinib. The receptors here all came from a human donor with alopecia areata.

Only one count was recorded for this clone. The chain recombines TRBV29-1 with TRBJ2-5, with TRBD2 matching 9 bases. The CDR3 is 13 residues long. Trimming took 2 bases from V and 5 from J; bases not matched to a gene: 3. The germline gives CDR1 SQVTM, CDR2 ANQGSEA. This chain's CDR3 is CSVERTSEETQYF. As DNA, the CDR3 is TGCAGCGTTGAAAGGACTAGCGAGGAGACCCAGTACTTC.

This chain joins TRBV30 and TRBJ1-2; a weak D match, TRBD1 (5 bases). The CDR3 runs to 11 residues. In germline, CDR1 is GTSNPN, CDR2 SVGIG (reference sequence). The DNA for the CDR3 is TGTGCTCGGGGGGGGAGCTATGGCTACACCTTC. Encoded protein: CARGGSYGYTF.

The V call is TRBV6-1, the J call TRBJ2-7; 8 bases are shared with TRBD1. In germline, CDR1 is MNHNS, CDR2 SASEGT. Trimming removed 4 bases from V and 6 bases from J; junction bases left unmatched: 14. The CDR3 loop spans 16 amino acids. CDR3 sequence: CASSARFQGASSEQYF. The CDR3 region has the DNA TGTGCCAGCAGTGCTAGGTTTCAGGGGGCGTCATCCGAGCAGTACTTC.

The chain links TRBV29-1 to TRBJ2-5, with D tentatively TRBD1 (5 bases). The CDR3 consists of 14 residues. Germline lookup yields CDR1 SQVTM and CDR2 ANQGSEA. V was clipped by 7 bases and J by 5 bases, with 20 bases between them. CDR3 nucleotides: TGCAGCGGGTCTCCCAGGAGCAGGGTGGAGACCCAGTACTTC. This codes for CSGSPRSRVETQYF.

V and J are TRBV7-2 and TRBJ1-6; D gene unclear. From germline, CDR1 is SGHTA and CDR2 FQGNSA. The V end was cut by 3 bases, the J end by 8 bases, with 8 bases between. The CDR3 is 13 residues long. The CDR3 DNA reads as TGTGCCAGCAGCTTCGGACCCGATTCACCCCTCCACTTT. Translation gives CASSFGPDSPLHF.

The rearrangement links TRBV29-1 to TRBJ2-1; 9 nucleotides align to TRBD1. V lost 4 bases to trimming and J lost 9 bases; unmatched junction nucleotides: 10. Germline CDR1 and CDR2: SQVTM and ANQGSEA. The CDR3 is made up of 14 amino acids. CDR3 sequence (DNA): TGCAGCGTTGTGCCGGGACAGGGTGTTGCTGAGCAGTTCTTC. Protein product: CSVVPGQGVAEQFF.

The chain couples TRBV9 to TRBJ1-5; D is ambiguous. The ends were cut back, 4 bases at V and 7 bases at J, with 12 bases in the middle. CDR3 length: 13 amino acids. Germline values: CDR1 SGDLS, CDR2 YYNGEE. This chain's CDR3 is CASSPVGGQPQHF. CDR3 nucleotides: TGTGCCAGCAGCCCCGTCGGAGGACAGCCCCAGCATTTT.

The chain employs TRBV19 and TRBJ2-6; no clear D gene. Germline lookup yields CDR1 LNHDA and CDR2 SQIVND (reference sequence). The length of the CDR3 is 13 residues. The V gene lost 4 bases and the J gene lost 5 bases, with 6 bases spanning the gap. The CDR3 DNA is TGTGCCAGTAGTACCGAGCGGGCCAACGTCCTGACTTTC. This encodes CASSTERANVLTF.

In its sample, this clone was seen a few times. This chain joins TRBV7-9 and TRBJ1-5, with 7 nucleotides matching TRBD1. Germline trimming cut 4 bases from V and 5 bases from J; bases unmatched to any gene: 8. CDR1 is SEHNR and CDR2 is FQNEAQ in the germline V gene (reference sequence). The CDR3 covers 15 residues. In DNA form, the CDR3 reads TGTGCCAGCAGCTCCACAGGGGCGCCCGATCAGCCCCAGCATTTT. Residues: CASSSTGAPDQPQHF.

V is TRBV2 and J is TRBJ2-2; the D call may be TRBD1 or TRBD2 (6 bases each). The CDR3 contains 15 residues. The germline V gene has CDR1 SNHLY and CDR2 FYNNEI. The V and J ends lost 2 bases and 7 bases respectively, with 14 bases between them. CDR3 nucleotide sequence: TGTGCCAGCAGTGAAATTCCAGGGGAGGTCGGGGAGCTGTTTTTT. Amino acid sequence: CASSEIPGEVGELFF.

The chain carries TRBV5-1 and TRBJ2-2; D ambiguous. The germline V gene has CDR1 SGHRS and CDR2 YFSETQ. Trimming shortened V by 5 bases and J by 2 bases, and 7 bases separated the two germline ends. This CDR3 has 13 residues. As DNA, the CDR3 is TGCGCCAGCAGAATTTCTAACACCGGGGAGCTGTTTTTT. Protein: CASRISNTGELFF.

V gene TRBV25-1 combines with J gene TRBJ1-4; unclear D gene. The V gene lost 7 bases and the J gene lost 0 bases, with 12 bases spanning the gap. This CDR3 comprises 15 residues. Germline-derived CDR1 and CDR2 are MGHDK and SYGVNS. The CDR3 DNA is TGTGCCAGCACTATGACACACGCAACTAATGAAAAACTGTTTTTT. It is translated as CASTMTHATNEKLFF.

The chain recombines TRBV7-2 with TRBJ1-2; D perhaps matches TRBD1 (5 bases). Germline V CDR1 and CDR2: SGHTA, FQGNSA. The germline V and J ends were trimmed by 1 base and 2 bases, with 8 bases remaining between them. The CDR3 spans 14 residues. CDR3 sequence reads: CASSLDPGNYGYTF. The CDR3 region has the DNA TGTGCCAGCAGCTTAGATCCAGGGAACTATGGCTACACCTTC.

V is TRBV30 and J is TRBJ2-4; D is perhaps TRBD2 (5 bases). The CDR3 length is 15 residues. Trimming removed 5 bases from V and 1 base from J, with 15 bases in between. Germline V gene lookup returns CDR1 GTSNPN and CDR2 SVGIG (reference sequence). CDR3 loop: CAWGNGVVAKNIQYF. CDR3 DNA: TGTGCCTGGGGCAACGGGGTGGTGGCCAAAAACATTCAGTACTTC.

The rearrangement links TRBV30 to TRBJ1-5; perhaps TRBD1 as D (5 bases). Trimming shortened V by 7 bases and J by 5 bases, and 18 bases separated the two germline ends. The germline V gene has CDR1 GTSNPN and CDR2 SVGIG (reference sequence). There are 14 residues in the CDR3. CDR3 coding DNA: TGTGCCTTCAACTCCGGGACGGGATATCAGCCCCAGCATTTT. It translates to CAFNSGTGYQPQHF.

This clone appeared a few times. The V call is TRBV4-1, the J call TRBJ2-3; TRBD1 matches 10 bases. J lost 2 bases, V lost 4 bases, and 6 bases had no gene match. Germline V gene data show CDR1 as MGHRA and CDR2 as YSYEKL. The CDR3 runs to 16 residues. The CDR3 region has the DNA TGCGCCAGCAGCCCCCGGGACAGGGGACCCACAGATACGCAGTATTTT. Translated, it gives CASSPRDRGPTDTQYF.

This clone showed up many times. The chain has TRBV7-9 and TRBJ1-1, with D maybe TRBD1 (6 bases). V lost 3 bases and J 3 bases, leaving 20 bases between the germline ends. Germline CDR1 SEHNR, CDR2 FQNEAQ (reference sequence). The CDR3 is 17 amino acids. The CDR3 region has the DNA TGTGCCAGCAGCTTCGGATCAACAGGGTGGGCGGACACTGAAGCTTTCTTT. Amino acids: CASSFGSTGWADTEAFF.

V usage is TRBV29-1 and J usage is TRBJ2-5; D call uncertain. V dropped 6 bases and J dropped 5 bases, with 13 bases sitting between them. The CDR3 is 12 residues long. The V gene's germline CDR1 is SQVTM and CDR2 ANQGSEA. DNA for the CDR3: TGCAGCGTCCACACCTCTTGGGAGACCCAGTACTTC. The encoded protein is CSVHTSWETQYF.

This clone turned up a few times. The rearrangement joins TRBV30 to TRBJ1-4, with D hard to call. Germline assignment: CDR1 GTSNPN and CDR2 SVGIG (reference sequence). V was trimmed by 3 bases and J by 0 bases, leaving 11 bases between them. The CDR3 runs 15 residues. As DNA, the CDR3 is TGTGCCTGGAGCGACTTATTTGCAACTAATGAAAAACTGTTTTTT. It yields the protein CAWSDLFATNEKLFF.

This sequence joins TRBV4-1 and TRBJ2-7, with D possibly being TRBD1 (5 bases). The CDR3 runs to 18 residues. Germline CDR1 is MGHRA and CDR2 is YSYEKL. The V end was cut by 3 bases, the J end by 3 bases, with 24 bases between. DNA for the CDR3: TGCGCCAGCAGCCATCTCCCGCCAGGGCTAGGCCTCCTCTACGAGCAGTACTTC. Translation: CASSHLPPGLGLLYEQYF.